These T cell receptor beta chains were read from a single sample in a study of blood T cell repertoires in COVID-19. Method: immunoSEQ multiplex PCR; TCRdb's copy keeps in-frame clones and lacks some. The sample holds 200,000 or so clones, approximately 91% seen once. Sequencing was performed on peripheral blood. The receptors were sampled from a woman aged 40 to 50 who had recovered from COVID-19. Each CDR3 is given with its conserved first and last residue. D genes are given only for firm matches. The listing skips clone size in some rows; elsewhere it reads once, few, many or a size class.

j_call,d_call,v_call,clone_size,cdr3_length,cdr3_aa,cdr3_nt
TRBJ1-4,TRBD1,TRBV30,NA,17,CAWSDRALFATNEKLFF,TGTGCCTGGTCTGACAGGGCGCTCTTTGCAACTAATGAAAAACTGTTTTTT
TRBJ2-5,TRBD1,TRBV5-1,NA,16,CASSFAWDSPQETQYF,TGCGCCAGCAGCTTCGCCTGGGACAGTCCTCAAGAGACCCAGTACTTC
TRBJ2-5,NA,TRBV12-3/TRBV12-4,NA,13,CASTRRGGETQYF,TGTGCCAGCACTCGAAGGGGCGGTGAGACCCAGTACTTC
TRBJ2-7,TRBD1,TRBV2,once,20,CASRFSPQTGDRGTAYEQYF,TGTGCCAGCCGCTTCTCACCCCAGACAGGGGATCGGGGCACAGCCTACGAGCAGTACTTC
TRBJ2-3,TRBD2,TRBV27,NA,15,CASRRPGLVAGTQYF,TGTGCCAGCCGACGACCCGGACTAGTAGCGGGTACGCAGTATTTT
TRBJ2-7,NA,TRBV5-1,NA,14,CASSLSGRDYEQYF,TGCGCCAGCAGCTTGTCGGGGAGAGACTACGAGCAGTACTTC
TRBJ1-5,NA,TRBV4-3,NA,15,CASSRFRDTDQPQHF,TGCGCCAGCAGCCGCTTCCGGGACACAGATCAGCCCCAGCATTTT
TRBJ2-3,NA,TRBV9,NA,13,CASSSTGLPTQYF,TGTGCCAGCAGCTCCACCGGACTCCCAACGCAGTATTTT
TRBJ2-1,TRBD1,TRBV11-2,few,15,CASSSGTGLHNEQFF,TGTGCCAGCAGCTCCGGGACAGGATTACACAATGAGCAGTTCTTC
TRBJ2-1,NA,TRBV20-1,NA,16,CSASGWGEEYYNEQFF,TGCAGTGCTAGTGGTTGGGGGGAGGAGTACTACAATGAGCAGTTCTTC
TRBJ2-3,TRBD2,TRBV5-1,NA,17,CASSLKKLAASTDTQYF,TGCGCCAGCAGCCTAAAAAAACTAGCGGCTAGCACAGATACGCAGTATTTT
TRBJ1-1,NA,TRBV5-1,NA,14,CASSANRDNTEAFF,TGCGCCAGCTCGGCGAACAGGGATAACACTGAAGCTTTCTTT
TRBJ2-3,TRBD1,TRBV27,NA,12,CASNTGGVAQYF,TGTGCCAGCAACACAGGGGGTGTTGCGCAGTATTTT
TRBJ2-1,TRBD2,TRBV6-5,NA,15,CASSRGLAGANEQFF,TGTGCCAGCAGTAGGGGACTAGCGGGAGCCAATGAGCAGTTCTTC
TRBJ1-2,TRBD1,TRBV5-1,NA,13,CASSRDRGYGYTF,TGCGCCAGCAGCCGGGACAGGGGCTATGGCTACACCTTC
TRBJ2-7,TRBD1,TRBV9,NA,15,CASSARDRASTEQYF,TGTGCCAGCAGCGCTAGGGACAGGGCCTCTACGGAGCAGTACTTC
TRBJ2-7,TRBD2,TRBV3-1/TRBV3-2,NA,18,CASSQAPSIAGSSYEQYF,TGTGCCAGCAGCCAAGCCCCCTCCATAGCGGGTAGCTCCTACGAGCAGTACTTC
TRBJ1-5,NA,TRBV4-1,NA,13,CASSQDRDQPQHF,TGCGCCAGCAGCCAAGACCGGGATCAGCCCCAGCATTTT
TRBJ1-2,TRBD1,TRBV7-9,NA,13,CASSRDRAEGYTF,TGTGCCAGCAGCAGGGACAGGGCTGAGGGCTACACCTTC
TRBJ2-5,TRBD1,TRBV4-3,NA,15,CASSPRQGRRETQYF,TGCGCCAGCAGCCCCAGACAGGGGAGGCGAGAGACCCAGTACTTC
TRBJ1-4,TRBD1,TRBV10-3,NA,15,CAISGQGATNEKLFF,TGTGCCATCAGTGGACAGGGGGCAACTAATGAAAAACTGTTTTTT
TRBJ1-6,TRBD1,TRBV18,once,16,CASSSLDRGLHSPLHF,TGTGCCAGCTCATCCCTCGACAGGGGACTACATTCACCCCTCCACTTT
TRBJ1-4,NA,TRBV7-2,NA,13,CASSPPVGGKLFF,TGTGCCAGCAGTCCACCTGTAGGGGGAAAACTGTTTTTT
TRBJ2-6,NA,TRBV19,NA,16,CASTPIGESGANVLTF,TGTGCCAGTACTCCAATTGGGGAGTCCGGGGCCAACGTCCTGACTTTC
TRBJ2-7,TRBD1,TRBV28,once,16,CASSSSPGQHLYEQYF,TGTGCCAGCAGTTCATCCCCGGGACAGCACCTTTACGAGCAGTACTTC
TRBJ2-1,NA,TRBV15,NA,16,CATSTKNRGEGSEQFF,TGTGCCACCAGCACCAAGAACAGGGGGGAGGGGAGTGAGCAGTTCTTC
TRBJ2-1,TRBD2,TRBV24-1,NA,17,CATSESSGRDHYNEQFF,TGTGCCACCAGTGAGTCTAGCGGGAGGGATCACTACAATGAGCAGTTCTTC
TRBJ1-4,TRBD1,TRBV5-8,NA,16,CASSLGTGAHNEKLFF,TGTGCCAGCAGCTTGGGGACAGGGGCCCATAATGAAAAACTGTTTTTT
TRBJ1-4,TRBD1,TRBV3-1/TRBV3-2,NA,16,CASSQDPDRANEKLFF,TGTGCCAGCAGCCAAGATCCGGACAGGGCTAATGAAAAACTGTTTTTT
TRBJ2-5,NA,TRBV5-4,NA,13,CASSPGDSETQYF,TGTGCCAGCAGTCCAGGGGATTCAGAGACCCAGTACTTC
TRBJ1-1,TRBD1,TRBV30,NA,13,CAYDRGLGTEAFF,TGTGCCTATGACAGGGGGTTAGGCACTGAAGCTTTCTTT
TRBJ2-7,TRBD2,TRBV28,NA,24,CASLLPGQLSHRTSGRPSSYEQYF,TGTGCCAGCCTCCTGCCGGGACAGCTTAGTCATAGGACTAGCGGGAGGCCTAGCTCCTACGAGCAGTACTTC
TRBJ2-1,NA,TRBV19,NA,15,CASSTIKSSYNEQFF,TGTGCCAGTAGTACCATAAAGAGCTCCTACAATGAGCAGTTCTTC
TRBJ1-3,NA,TRBV10-3,NA,14,CASSLGATGNTIYF,TGTGCCTCCTCGTTGGGGGCGACCGGAAACACCATATATTTT
TRBJ1-2,TRBD1,TRBV27,NA,16,CASSSIPTGTNYGYTF,TGTGCCAGCAGTTCTATTCCGACAGGGACTAACTATGGCTACACCTTC
TRBJ2-5,NA,TRBV7-6,once,13,CASSSALRETQYF,TGTGCCAGCAGCTCCGCGTTAAGAGAGACCCAGTACTTC
TRBJ2-7,TRBD1,TRBV5-6,once,14,CASSPDRGVFEQYF,TGTGCCAGCAGCCCGGACAGGGGAGTATTCGAGCAGTACTTC
TRBJ2-5,NA,TRBV30,NA,14,CAWSVGLRGETQYF,TGTGCCTGGAGTGTAGGGCTCCGCGGGGAGACCCAGTACTTC
TRBJ1-3,TRBD1,TRBV30,NA,15,CAWSVMGDRDHTIYF,TGTGCCTGGAGTGTAATGGGCGACAGGGACCACACCATATATTTT
TRBJ1-6,NA,TRBV9,NA,14,CASSVVAQTGPRHF,TGTGCCAGCAGCGTAGTGGCCCAAACAGGTCCCCGCCACTTT